Each of the 13 T cell receptor beta chains below was sequenced from the same sample in a study of cytomegalovirus exposure and HLA in healthy donors. The study ran its PCR with 60 Vbeta and 13 Jbeta primers. Using immunoSEQ multiplex PCR, the repertoire was profiled, and TCRdb retains in-frame clones only, with some absent. The listing records around 130,000 clones. Sequences were obtained from PBMCs. These receptors were collected from a woman in her forties in good health and CMV-seronegative.

V usage is TRBV9 and J usage is TRBJ1-3; D is possibly TRBD1 (5 bases). From germline, CDR1 is SGDLS and CDR2 YYNGEE. The CDR3 is 15 amino acids. The V gene lost 3 bases and the J gene lost 0 bases, with 10 bases spanning the gap. The CDR3 is CASSARGSSGNTIYF. The DNA of the CDR3 is TGTGCCAGCAGCGCTAGGGGCAGCTCTGGAAACACCATATATTTT.

The CDR3 here is CASSVTGSQHF. CDR3 sequence (DNA): TGTGCCAGCAGTGTCACCGGGTCCCAGCATTTT. This chain uses TRBV2 with TRBJ1-5; D gene uncertain. The CDR3 is made up of 11 amino acids. Germline V gene data show CDR1 as SNHLY and CDR2 as FYNNEI. Trimming pared 4 bases from V and 11 bases from J, leaving 9 bases between.

On this clone: A read error may produce the germline difference seen at one junction end. The rearrangement links TRBV2 to TRBJ1-2; 9 positions match TRBD1. The CDR3 contains 15 residues. The V gene's germline CDR1 is SNHLY and CDR2 FYNNEI. The CDR3: CASSEGQGDSPPDCF. The CDR3 DNA sequence: TGTGCCAGCAGTGAGGGACAGGGTGATTCTCCGCCGGATTGCTTC.

The rearrangement uses TRBV4-1 and TRBJ1-1; 9 bases agree with TRBD1. With 8 bases clipped from V and 4 bases from J, the junction kept 8 bases outside the gene matches. The CDR3 has 14 amino acids. Germline V gene sequence: CDR1 MGHRA, CDR2 YSYEKL. As DNA, the CDR3 is TGCGCCAGCCGACTTACACAGGGGGCCACTGAAGCTTTCTTT. Translated: CASRLTQGATEAFF.

The chain combines TRBV2 with TRBJ2-5; no clear D. The CDR3 is made up of 13 amino acids. Per germline, CDR1 SNHLY and CDR2 FYNNEI. The germline V and J ends were trimmed by 3 bases and 4 bases, with 9 bases remaining between them. The CDR3 protein is CASSDGGGETQYF. In DNA, the CDR3 is TGTGCCAGCAGTGACGGCGGTGGAGAGACCCAGTACTTC.

The chain combines TRBV7-8 with TRBJ2-3; 8 nucleotides agree with TRBD2. The V gene end was trimmed by 3 bases and the J gene end by 2 bases; junction bases not matched to a gene: 7. CDR1 and CDR2 (germline): SGHVS, FQNEAQ. The CDR3 extends over 16 amino acids. CDR3: CASSLTSALFTDTQYF. The CDR3 coding sequence is TGTGCCAGCAGCTTGACTAGCGCCCTCTTCACAGATACGCAGTATTTT.

This sequence joins TRBV7-2 and TRBJ2-3, with 14 bases identical to TRBD2. Germline CDR1 reads SGHTA; CDR2 reads FQGNSA. This CDR3 is 18 amino acids long. Losses at the gene ends were 1 base for V and 2 bases for J; bases not matched to a gene: 5. Here the CDR3 reads CASSLEMGLAGATDTQYF. CDR3 DNA sequence: TGTGCCAGCAGCTTAGAGATGGGACTAGCGGGGGCCACAGATACGCAGTATTTT.

In DNA form, the CDR3 reads TGTGCCAGCAGCCTATCACAGGGGAGCAATCAGCCCCAGCATTTT. This sequence encodes CASSLSQGSNQPQHF. This sequence joins TRBV28 and TRBJ1-5; 7 positions agree with TRBD1. The CDR3 covers 15 residues. The junction had 6 bases not matched to a gene; V was cut back by 6 bases and J by 1 base. From germline, CDR1 is MDHEN and CDR2 SYDVKM.

The chain employs TRBV5-1 and TRBJ1-1; D uncertain. Germline-derived CDR1 and CDR2 are SGHRS and YFSETQ. Trimming removed 4 bases from V and 5 bases from J, with 18 bases in between. The CDR3 has 15 amino acids. CDR3 protein: CASSPRSAPGTEAFF. DNA of the CDR3: TGCGCCAGCAGCCCGAGGAGCGCCCCCGGTACTGAAGCTTTCTTT.

V is TRBV2 and J is TRBJ2-3; 9 bases are shared with TRBD2. Unmatched junction bases numbered 8, after V lost 7 bases and J lost 0 bases. Germline lookup yields CDR1 SNHLY and CDR2 FYNNEI. This CDR3 spans 16 amino acids. CDR3 nucleotides: TGTGCCAGCAATGGACCTAGCGGGATTAGCACAGATACGCAGTATTTT. It specifies CASNGPSGISTDTQYF.

This rearrangement joins TRBV6-4 to TRBJ2-1; TRBD2 aligns across 9 bases. V dropped 0 bases and J dropped 3; count of bases not matched to a gene: 3. Germline CDR1 and CDR2: MRHNA and SNTAGT. The CDR3 covers 16 residues. DNA of the CDR3: TGTGCCAGCAGTGACTCGATTAGCGGGGGCTACAATGAGCAGTTCTTC. This gives the protein CASSDSISGGYNEQFF.

This rearrangement joins TRBV4-3 to TRBJ1-2; D may be TRBD1 (5 bases). V lost 4 bases, J lost 4 bases, and 16 bases lay in between. The length of the CDR3 is 15 residues. The germline V gene encodes CDR1 LGHNA and CDR2 YSLEER. This CDR3 reads CASSPKPGGTYGYTF. In DNA form, the CDR3 reads TGCGCCAGCAGCCCAAAACCCGGGGGGACCTATGGCTACACCTTC.

V gene TRBV19 combines with J gene TRBJ1-5; the D is unclear. The CDR3 sequence is 13 residues long. The V and J ends lost 5 bases and 1 base respectively, with 6 bases between them. Germline V CDR1 and CDR2: LNHDA, SQIVND (reference sequence). The CDR3 DNA reads as TGTGCCAGTAGTCCGGGGAGCAATCAGCCCCAGCATTTT. Amino acids: CASSPGSNQPQHF.